This T cell receptor (beta chain) was documented in a study of PD-1 blockade in classical Hodgkin lymphoma. Study-level points and caveats: Before treatment, complete responders showed about the same diversity as newly diagnosed patients. Newly diagnosed patients were said to have less baseline TCR diversity than healthy donors did.

In the case of this clone: The antigen remains unidentified.

The CDR3 totals 15 residues. V lost 6 bases, J lost 0 bases, and 6 bases stayed unmatched. The V gene's germline CDR1 is MDHEN and CDR2 SYDVKM. The time point is: cycle 4 day 1 (C4D1), after 6 weeks of nivolumab. Relapses following autologous stem cell transplantation were seen in all patients, with brentuximab vedotin exposure varying. CD4+ T cells were purified from thawed PBMCs by magnetic negative selection. The repertoire was sequenced with immunoSEQ multiplex PCR; TCRdb's copy has only in-frame clones and lacks some. Of tens of thousands of clones listed, about 93% are singletons. Sequences were derived from CD4+ T cells from blood, sampled before the fourth cycle of nivolumab. The chain joins TRBV28 to TRBJ1-2; TRBD1 aligns across 8 bases. The source is a human donor with classical Hodgkin lymphoma. The CDR3, as DNA: TGTGCCAGCAGGACAGGGGCTATAGCTAACTATGGCTACACCTTC. This sequence encodes CASRTGAIANYGYTF.